These 30 T cell receptor beta chains were all obtained from the same sample, sequenced in a study of blood T cells in healthy people across ages (dated by TCRdb to between 2015 and 2017). Library preparation was by 5' RACE. Reads for this sample came from an Illumina HiSeq 2500. A second PCR of about 6 to 11 cycles was performed with a sample-barcoded 5' primer and a J-beta primer mix. Clones were called with MiXCR by TCRdb after fastp trimmed the public reads at Q25, and only in-frame beta chains were retained. Each entry merges the rows of one CDR3 protein and shows their most common DNA and genes. This sample is represented by 1.5 million or so distinct CDR3 sequences; around 42% of them were singletons. Of the sample, 7.9% falls within the top ten clones. Sequenced input: blood. Receptor source: a woman between 18 and 30 years old in good health.

The V and J genes are TRBV2 and TRBJ1-2; 12 bases agree with TRBD1. CDR1 SNHLY and CDR2 FYNNEI come from the germline V gene. This CDR3 is built from 15 residues. Trimming removed 9 bases from V and 2 bases from J; junction bases left unmatched: 7. CDR3 sequence: CARSGTGGQNYGYTF. The CDR3 DNA is TGTGCCAGATCCGGGACAGGGGGCCAGAACTATGGCTACACCTTC.

The sample holds a few counts of this clonotype. This chain links TRBV27 with TRBJ1-2; 12 positions agree with TRBD1. Germline trimming cut 5 bases from V and 8 bases from J; bases unmatched to any gene: 6. The V gene's germline CDR1 is MNHEY and CDR2 SMNVEV (reference sequence). The CDR3 is made up of 14 amino acids. CDR3 in amino acids: CASSPGQGARGYTF. Written as DNA, the CDR3 is TGTGCCAGCAGTCCGGGACAGGGGGCTCGGGGCTACACCTTC.

This clonotype has a count of ten or more. The chain's CDR3 is CASSARDAVNEQFF. The CDR3 DNA reads as TGTGCCAGCAGTGCCCGGGACGCAGTCAATGAGCAGTTCTTC. The chain is built from TRBV27 and TRBJ2-1; either TRBD1 or TRBD2 may supply D (5 bases each). This CDR3 is built from 14 residues. Germline V gene sequence: CDR1 MNHEY, CDR2 SMNVEV (reference sequence). The V and J ends lost 5 bases and 6 bases respectively, with 14 bases between them.

The rearrangement joins TRBV5-6 to TRBJ1-2; no definite D call. Germline CDR1 and CDR2: SGHDT and YYEEEE. The CDR3 runs 14 residues. Between the trimmed V and J ends, which lost 1 base and 5 bases, there was a span of 12 bases. This CDR3 is CASSLRRAGYGYTF. For the CDR3, the DNA is TGTGCCAGCAGCTTGCGGAGGGCAGGATATGGCTACACCTTC.

This clonotype has only a few counts. This chain connects TRBV27 to TRBJ2-5; TRBD1 might be the D (5 bases). V lost 7 bases to trimming and J lost 0 bases, with 9 bases between them. Per germline, CDR1 MNHEY and CDR2 SMNVEV (reference sequence). This CDR3 is built from 13 residues. Here the CDR3 DNA reads TGTGCCAGCATCGACAGTAACCAAGAGACCCAGTACTTC. Translated: CASIDSNQETQYF.

The chain combines TRBV29-1 with TRBJ2-1; D call uncertain. There are 11 residues in the CDR3. Deletions cut 2 bases from V and 7 bases from J, with 6 bases between. Germline lookup yields CDR1 SQVTM and CDR2 ANQGSEA. This chain's CDR3 is CSVERLNEQFF. The CDR3 DNA is TGCAGCGTTGAACGGTTAAATGAGCAGTTCTTC.

The chain has TRBV12-3 or TRBV12-4 and TRBJ2-1, with TRBD2 identical over 7 bases. V lost 5 bases and J lost 3; bases outside the gene matches: 7. The CDR3 runs to 15 residues. The CDR3 nucleotides read TGTGCCAGCAGTCACCGGGGGGTGGGCTACAATGAGCAGTTCTTC. The encoded protein is CASSHRGVGYNEQFF.

In this sample, this clonotype turned up a few times. The chain carries TRBV20-1 and TRBJ2-1; the match to TRBD1 covers 9 bases. Germline V CDR1 and CDR2: DFQATT, SNEGSKA (reference sequence). The CDR3 totals 13 residues. The V gene end was trimmed by 7 bases and the J gene end by 6 bases; junction bases not matched to a gene: 7. The CDR3 spells CSEGQGLGNEQFF. In DNA, the CDR3 is TGCAGTGAAGGACAGGGGCTCGGCAATGAGCAGTTCTTC.

This sequence joins TRBV7-2 and TRBJ2-1, with D unclear. The CDR3 contains 16 residues. V was shortened by 1 base and J by 4 bases, with 14 bases between the two germline ends. Germline-derived CDR1 and CDR2 are SGHTA and FQGNSA. The CDR3: CASSLGPPNSYNEQFF. The CDR3 region has the DNA TGTGCCAGCAGCTTAGGGCCACCCAACAGTTACAATGAGCAGTTCTTC. The full variable domain, completed using reference TRBV7-2 and TRBJ2-1, is GAGVSQSPSNKVTEKGKDVELRCDPISGHTALYWYRQSLGQGLEFLIYFQGNSAPDKSGLPSDRFSAERTGGSVSTLTIQRTQQEDSAVYLCASSLGPPNSYNEQFFGPGTRLTVL.

This clonotype came up once. This chain joins TRBV12-3 or TRBV12-4 and TRBJ2-5, with a weak D call TRBD1 (6 bases). TRBJ2-7 matches the DNA end more closely, so the J call is doubtful. The CDR3 is 13 residues long. CDR3 region: CASTTGTLSEQYF. The DNA for the CDR3 is TGTGCCAGCACCACCGGGACACTGAGCGAGCAGTACTTC.

This chain joins TRBV7-3 and TRBJ2-3; 7 bases are shared with TRBD2. This CDR3 has 16 residues. The germline V gene encodes CDR1 SGHTA and CDR2 FQGTGA. With V trimmed by 2 bases and J by 6 bases, 11 bases remained unmatched. CDR3 nucleotides: TGTGCCAGCAGCTTATTCGGCGGGGGAGGCCCGGATACGCAGTATTTT. Its protein is CASSLFGGGGPDTQYF.

This clonotype was picked up a small number of times. This chain links TRBV4-1 with TRBJ1-5; D not certain. There are 13 residues in the CDR3. Trimming cost V 1 base and J 4 bases, with 5 bases left between them. Germline assignment: CDR1 MGHRA and CDR2 YSYEKL. CDR3 in amino acids: CASSQVVNQPQHF. The CDR3 DNA reads as TGCGCCAGCAGCCAAGTCGTGAATCAGCCCCAGCATTTT.

This clonotype was seen repeatedly, ten times or more. The V call is TRBV2, the J call TRBJ2-1, with 7 bases fitting TRBD2. V trimming: 6 bases; J trimming: 2 bases; junction bases outside the gene matches: 4. Germline V CDR1 and CDR2: SNHLY, FYNNEI. The length of the CDR3 is 14 residues. The chain's CDR3 is CASRGGGPYNEQFF. As DNA, the CDR3 is TGTGCCAGCAGGGGGGGGGGTCCCTACAATGAGCAGTTCTTC.

Here the CDR3 DNA reads TGTGCCAGCAGCTCCCGACAGGTCAACACTGAAGCTTTCTTT. Its protein is CASSSRQVNTEAFF. The genes are TRBV7-9 and TRBJ1-1; possibly TRBD1 for D (6 bases). Trimming shortened V by 4 bases and J by 2 bases, and 11 bases separated the two germline ends. The CDR3 extends over 14 amino acids. Per the germline V gene, CDR1 is SEHNR and CDR2 is FQNEAQ (reference sequence).

Note on this clonotype: A read error may account for a junction end that differs from germline. The rearrangement links TRBV7-2 to TRBJ2-3; TRBD2 agrees at 9 bases. The CDR3 has 15 residues. Germline CDR1 SGHTA, CDR2 FQGNSA. CDR3 protein: CASSLTAGGTGTQYF. The DNA for the CDR3 is TGTGCCAGCAGCTTGACAGCGGGGGGCACAGGTACGCAGTATTTT. Supplemented by reference TRBV7-2 and TRBJ2-3, the full variable domain reads GAGVSQSPSNKVTEKGKDVELRCDPISGHTALYWYRQSLGQGLEFLIYFQGNSAPDKSGLPSDRFSAERTGGSVSTLTIQRTQQEDSAVYLCASSLTAGGTGTQYFGPGTRLTVL.

The V gene is TRBV4-1, the J gene TRBJ2-1; maybe TRBD2 (6 bases). In germline, CDR1 is MGHRA, CDR2 YSYEKL. The germline V and J ends were trimmed by 0 bases and 10 bases, with 13 bases remaining between them. The CDR3 consists of 14 residues. The DNA of the CDR3 is TGCGCCAGCAGCCAAGAGACTAGTAGGTGGGAGCAGTTCTTC. This translates into CASSQETSRWEQFF.

The table lists this clonotype with a few counts. The chain uses TRBV15 and TRBJ2-1; 10 bases align to TRBD2. The CDR3 is made up of 18 amino acids. After removal of 4 bases from V and 1 base from J, the junction contained 10 bases not matched to a gene. Germline values: CDR1 LNHNV, CDR2 YYDKDF (reference sequence). The CDR3 DNA reads TGTGCCACCAGCACTCTCACTCCTAGCGGGGGTTCCTACAATGAGCAGTTCTTC. This encodes CATSTLTPSGGSYNEQFF.

CDR3 nucleotide sequence: TGCGCCAGCAGCTTGAGGGGACAGACGAGCGAGCAGTACTTC. Translated, it gives CASSLRGQTSEQYF. This chain joins TRBV5-1 and TRBJ2-7; TRBD1 aligns across 7 bases. This CDR3 has 14 amino acids. Unmatched junction bases numbered 7, after V lost 1 base and J lost 6 bases. Germline assignment: CDR1 SGHRS and CDR2 YFSETQ.

This clonotype occurred many times. V gene TRBV5-1 combines with J gene TRBJ2-1, with 7 bases that match TRBD2. Germline V lookup: CDR1 SGHRS, CDR2 YFSETQ. The J segment lost 7 bases and the V segment lost 4 bases, leaving 11 bases of the junction unmatched. The CDR3 extends over 15 amino acids. CDR3 amino acids: CASSPLAGEGNEQFF. CDR3 DNA sequence: TGCGCCAGCAGCCCCCTTGCGGGAGAGGGGAATGAGCAGTTCTTC.

The chain links TRBV4-1 to TRBJ2-3; 7 bases line up with TRBD1. The CDR3 spans 17 residues. From germline, CDR1 is MGHRA and CDR2 YSYEKL. Unmatched junction bases numbered 13, after V lost 6 bases and J lost 1 base. CDR3 DNA: TGCGCCAGCAGATCCCTTGACAGGGATGGAGGCACAGATACGCAGTATTTT. Protein product: CASRSLDRDGGTDTQYF.

This clonotype occurred a few times. The chain employs TRBV5-1 and TRBJ1-4, with 10 positions matching TRBD1. The germline CDR1 and CDR2 sequences are SGHRS and YFSETQ. This CDR3 has 18 residues. The ends lost 3 bases at V and 5 bases at J; junction bases unmatched: 13. CDR3: CASSSMGTGAPRNEKLFF. In DNA form, the CDR3 reads TGCGCCAGCAGCTCAATGGGGACAGGGGCTCCGAGAAATGAAAAACTGTTTTTT.

In this sample, this clonotype turned up a few times. CDR3 in DNA: TGTGCCAGTACAGGGGGGAGGGATTCACCCCTCCACTTT. Encoded protein: CASTGGRDSPLHF. The gene calls are TRBV6-1 and TRBJ1-6, with 8 bases identical to TRBD1. Germline V lookup: CDR1 MNHNS, CDR2 SASEGT. V was pared by 9 bases and J by 8 bases, with 6 bases of the junction left unmatched. The CDR3 length is 13 residues.

The gene calls are TRBV7-9 and TRBJ1-1; D is undetermined. Deletions cut 2 bases from V and 10 bases from J, with 17 bases between. The CDR3 is 14 residues long. Looked up from germline, CDR1 is SEHNR and CDR2 is FQNEAQ (reference sequence). The CDR3 sequence: CASSLRPEPFAAFF. The CDR3 region has the DNA TGTGCCAGCAGCTTACGACCGGAACCTTTCGCAGCTTTCTTT.

The genes are TRBV27 and TRBJ2-7; either TRBD1 or TRBD2 may fit D (5 bases each). Trimming shortened V by 6 bases and J by 6 bases, and 18 bases separated the two germline ends. CDR3 size: 14 residues. The germline gives CDR1 MNHEY, CDR2 SMNVEV (reference sequence). CDR3 DNA sequence: TGTGCCAGCAGCCCATACCCCGTTGGGGGCGAGCAGTACTTC. Translated: CASSPYPVGGEQYF.

The chain combines TRBV2 with TRBJ2-3; D unclear. Germline CDR1 reads SNHLY; CDR2 reads FYNNEI. The V gene lost 3 bases and the J gene lost 7 bases, with 11 bases spanning the gap. The CDR3 extends over 13 amino acids. The CDR3 protein is CASSDRAAYTQYF. DNA for the CDR3: TGTGCCAGCAGTGACCGGGCGGCCTATACGCAGTATTTT.

This clonotype was picked up a small number of times. The chain employs TRBV18 and TRBJ2-3; D may match TRBD1 or TRBD2 (5 bases each). Trimming removed 6 bases from V and 2 bases from J, with 18 bases in between. CDR3 size: 16 residues. Germline loops: CDR1 KGHSH, CDR2 LQKENI. Written as DNA, the CDR3 is TGTGCCAGCTCTCATAACCGGGACCCCGTCACAGATACGCAGTATTTT. Amino acid sequence: CASSHNRDPVTDTQYF.

This clonotype was recorded a few times. This CDR3 is CSAQGNEQFF. The CDR3 DNA reads TGCAGTGCCCAGGGCAATGAGCAGTTCTTC. The V gene is TRBV20-1, the J gene TRBJ2-1; D may be TRBD1 (5 bases). Deletions cut 6 bases from V and 6 bases from J, with 6 bases between. CDR1 and CDR2 from the germline V gene are DFQATT and SNEGSKA (reference sequence). The CDR3 consists of 10 residues.

The chain recombines TRBV19 with TRBJ2-5; TRBD2 aligns across 7 bases. The V gene's germline CDR1 is LNHDA and CDR2 SQIVND (reference sequence). V lost 3 bases to trimming and J lost 3 bases; unmatched junction nucleotides: 1. This CDR3 is built from 13 residues. CDR3 in amino acids: CASSMGTKETQYF. The CDR3, as DNA: TGTGCCAGTAGTATGGGGACTAAAGAGACCCAGTACTTC.

A few counts support this clonotype. The chain carries TRBV10-3 and TRBJ2-3; tentatively, D is TRBD2 (6 bases). CDR3 size: 16 residues. The germline V gene has CDR1 ENHRY and CDR2 SYGVKD. V lost 0 bases and J lost 0, with 10 bases in between. The CDR3, as DNA: TGTGCCATCAGTGAGTCGGTAGCGGCTAGCACAGATACGCAGTATTTT. Amino acid sequence: CAISESVAASTDTQYF.

This clonotype was seen only a few times. The chain joins TRBV2 to TRBJ2-6; the D call may be TRBD1 or TRBD2 (5 bases each). CDR3 length: 15 residues. V was shortened by 4 bases and J by 4 bases, with 11 bases between the two germline ends. In germline, CDR1 is SNHLY, CDR2 FYNNEI. CDR3 in amino acids: CASSARGGGANVLTF. DNA of the CDR3: TGTGCCAGCAGTGCGAGGGGTGGCGGGGCCAACGTCCTGACTTTC.